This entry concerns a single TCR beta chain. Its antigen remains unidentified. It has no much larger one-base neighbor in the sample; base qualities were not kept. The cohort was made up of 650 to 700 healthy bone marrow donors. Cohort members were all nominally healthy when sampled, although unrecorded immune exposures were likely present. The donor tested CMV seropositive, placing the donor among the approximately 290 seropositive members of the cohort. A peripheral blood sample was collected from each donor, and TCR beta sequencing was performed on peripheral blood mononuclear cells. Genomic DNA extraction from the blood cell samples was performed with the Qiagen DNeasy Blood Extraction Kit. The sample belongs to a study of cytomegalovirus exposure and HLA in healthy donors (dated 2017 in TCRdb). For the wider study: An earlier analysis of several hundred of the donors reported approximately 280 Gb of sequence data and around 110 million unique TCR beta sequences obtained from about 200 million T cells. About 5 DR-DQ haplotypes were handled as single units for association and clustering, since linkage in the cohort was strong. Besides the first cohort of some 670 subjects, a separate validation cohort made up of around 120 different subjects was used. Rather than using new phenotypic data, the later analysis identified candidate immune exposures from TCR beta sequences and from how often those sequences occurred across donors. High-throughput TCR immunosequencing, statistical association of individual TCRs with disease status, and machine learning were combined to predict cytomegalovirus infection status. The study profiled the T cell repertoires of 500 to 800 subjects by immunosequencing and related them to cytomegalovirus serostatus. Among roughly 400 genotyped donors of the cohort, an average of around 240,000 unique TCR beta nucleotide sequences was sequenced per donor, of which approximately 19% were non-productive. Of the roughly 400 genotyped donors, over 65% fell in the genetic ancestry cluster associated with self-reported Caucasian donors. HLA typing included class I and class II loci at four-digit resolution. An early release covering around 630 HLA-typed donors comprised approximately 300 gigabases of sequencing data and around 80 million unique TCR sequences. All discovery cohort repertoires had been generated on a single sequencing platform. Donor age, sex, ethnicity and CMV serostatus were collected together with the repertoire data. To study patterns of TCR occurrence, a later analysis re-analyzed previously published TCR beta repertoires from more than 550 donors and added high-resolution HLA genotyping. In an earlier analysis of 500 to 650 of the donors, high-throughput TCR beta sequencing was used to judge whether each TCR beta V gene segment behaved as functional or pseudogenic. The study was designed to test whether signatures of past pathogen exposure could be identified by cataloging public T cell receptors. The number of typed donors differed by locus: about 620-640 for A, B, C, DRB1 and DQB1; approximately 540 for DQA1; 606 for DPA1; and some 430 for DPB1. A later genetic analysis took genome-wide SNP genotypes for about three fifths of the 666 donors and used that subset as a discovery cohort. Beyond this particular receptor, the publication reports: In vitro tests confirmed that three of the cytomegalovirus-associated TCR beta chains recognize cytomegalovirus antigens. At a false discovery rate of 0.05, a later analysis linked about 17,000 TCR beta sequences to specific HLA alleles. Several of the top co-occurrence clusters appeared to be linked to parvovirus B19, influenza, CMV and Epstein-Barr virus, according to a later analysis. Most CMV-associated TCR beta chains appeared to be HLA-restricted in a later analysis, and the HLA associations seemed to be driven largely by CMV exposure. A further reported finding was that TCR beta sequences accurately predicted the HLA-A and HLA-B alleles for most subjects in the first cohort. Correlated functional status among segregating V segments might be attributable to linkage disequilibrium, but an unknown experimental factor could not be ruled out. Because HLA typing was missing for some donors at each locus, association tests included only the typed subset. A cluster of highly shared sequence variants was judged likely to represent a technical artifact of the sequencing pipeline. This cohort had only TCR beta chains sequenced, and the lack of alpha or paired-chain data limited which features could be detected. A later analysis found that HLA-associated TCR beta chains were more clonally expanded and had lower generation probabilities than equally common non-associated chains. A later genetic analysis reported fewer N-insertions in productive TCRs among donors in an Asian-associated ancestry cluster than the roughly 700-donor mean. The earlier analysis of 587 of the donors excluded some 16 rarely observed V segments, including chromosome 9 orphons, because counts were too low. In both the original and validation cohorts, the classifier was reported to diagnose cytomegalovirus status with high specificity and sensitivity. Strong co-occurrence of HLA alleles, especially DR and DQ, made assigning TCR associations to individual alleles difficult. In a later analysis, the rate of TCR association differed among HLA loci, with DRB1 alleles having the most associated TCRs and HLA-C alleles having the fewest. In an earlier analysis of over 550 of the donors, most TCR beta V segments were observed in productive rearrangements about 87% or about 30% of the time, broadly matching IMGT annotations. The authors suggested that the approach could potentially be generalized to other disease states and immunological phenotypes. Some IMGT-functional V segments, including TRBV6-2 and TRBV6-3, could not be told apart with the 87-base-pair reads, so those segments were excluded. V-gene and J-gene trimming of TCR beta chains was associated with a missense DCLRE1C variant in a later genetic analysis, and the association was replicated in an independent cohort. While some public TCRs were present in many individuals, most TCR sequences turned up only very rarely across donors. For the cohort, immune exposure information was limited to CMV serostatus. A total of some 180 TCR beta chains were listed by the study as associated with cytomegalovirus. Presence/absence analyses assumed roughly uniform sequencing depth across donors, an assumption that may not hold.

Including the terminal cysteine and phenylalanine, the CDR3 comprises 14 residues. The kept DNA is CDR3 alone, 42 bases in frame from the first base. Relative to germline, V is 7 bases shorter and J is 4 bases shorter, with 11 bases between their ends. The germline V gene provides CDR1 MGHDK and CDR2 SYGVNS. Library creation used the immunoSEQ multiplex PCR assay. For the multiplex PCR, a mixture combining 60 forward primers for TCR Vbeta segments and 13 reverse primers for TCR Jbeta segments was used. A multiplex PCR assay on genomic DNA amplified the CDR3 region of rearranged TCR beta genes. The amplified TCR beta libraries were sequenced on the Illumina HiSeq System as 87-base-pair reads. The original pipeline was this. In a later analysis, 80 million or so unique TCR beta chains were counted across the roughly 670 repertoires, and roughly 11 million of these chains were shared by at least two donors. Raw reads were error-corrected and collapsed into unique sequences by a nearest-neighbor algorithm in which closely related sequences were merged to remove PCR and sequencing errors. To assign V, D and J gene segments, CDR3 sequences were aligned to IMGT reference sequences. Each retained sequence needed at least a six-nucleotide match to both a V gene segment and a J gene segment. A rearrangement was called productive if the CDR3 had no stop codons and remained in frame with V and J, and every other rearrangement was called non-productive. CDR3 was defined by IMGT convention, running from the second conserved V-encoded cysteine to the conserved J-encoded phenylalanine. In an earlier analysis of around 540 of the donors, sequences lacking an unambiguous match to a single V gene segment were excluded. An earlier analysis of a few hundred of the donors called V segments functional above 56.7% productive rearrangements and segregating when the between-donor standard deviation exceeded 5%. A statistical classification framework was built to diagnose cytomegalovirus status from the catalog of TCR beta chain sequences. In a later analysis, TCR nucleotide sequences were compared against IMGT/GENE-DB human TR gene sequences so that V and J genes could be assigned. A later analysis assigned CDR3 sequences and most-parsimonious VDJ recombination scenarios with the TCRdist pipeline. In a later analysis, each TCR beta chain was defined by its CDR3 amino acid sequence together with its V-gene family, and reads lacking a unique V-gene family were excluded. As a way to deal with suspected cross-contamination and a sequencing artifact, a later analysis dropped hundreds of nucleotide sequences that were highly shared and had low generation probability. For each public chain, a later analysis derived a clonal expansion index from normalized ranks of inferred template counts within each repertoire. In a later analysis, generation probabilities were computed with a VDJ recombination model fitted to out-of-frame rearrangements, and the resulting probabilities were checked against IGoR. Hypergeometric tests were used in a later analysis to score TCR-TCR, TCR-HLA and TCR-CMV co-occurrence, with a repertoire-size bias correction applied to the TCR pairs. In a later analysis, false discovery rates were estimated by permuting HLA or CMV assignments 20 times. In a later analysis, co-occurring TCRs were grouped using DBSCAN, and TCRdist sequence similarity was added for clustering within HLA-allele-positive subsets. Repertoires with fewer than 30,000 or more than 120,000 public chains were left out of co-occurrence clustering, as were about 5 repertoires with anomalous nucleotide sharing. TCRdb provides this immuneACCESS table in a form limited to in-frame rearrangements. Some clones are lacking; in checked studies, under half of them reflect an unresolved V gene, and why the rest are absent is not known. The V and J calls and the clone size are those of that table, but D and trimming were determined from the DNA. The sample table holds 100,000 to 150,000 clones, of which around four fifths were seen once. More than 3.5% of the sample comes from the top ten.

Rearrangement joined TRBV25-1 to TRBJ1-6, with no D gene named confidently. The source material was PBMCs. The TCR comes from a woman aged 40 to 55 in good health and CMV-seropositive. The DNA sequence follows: TGTGCCAGCACCACGGGAGGTTATAATTCACCCCTCCACTTT. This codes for CASTTGGYNSPLHF.